Listed below are T cell receptor beta chains from one sample, sequenced in a study of early T cells in non-severe SARS-CoV-2 infection. TCRdb fed the 5' RACE reads into MiXCR, producing one record per CDR3 protein. In the table there are 40,000 to 55,000 distinct CDR3 sequences, 9.5% to 15% of which are singletons. Sequencing was carried out using whole blood. These receptors all stem from an adult who was a healthcare worker with PCR-confirmed SARS-CoV-2 infection or an uninfected control (not recorded which). Both conserved end residues are part of each CDR3. Each record gives: V gene, clone size, D gene, J gene, CDR3 protein, CDR3 DNA. A D gene is named only where the DNA matches it firmly. Some rows mark clone size as missing; the rest say once, few, many or name a class of expanded clone.

TRBV18	NA	NA	TRBJ2-1	CASSYEGPHNEQFF	TGTGCCAGCTCGTATGAAGGCCCTCATAATGAGCAGTTCTTC
TRBV29-1	NA	NA	TRBJ1-1	CSVRENTEAFF	TGCAGCGTACGGGAGAACACTGAAGCTTTCTTT
TRBV4-3	NA	TRBD1	TRBJ1-2	CASSQGQGIYGYTF	TGCGCCAGCAGCCAAGGACAGGGGATCTATGGCTACACCTTC
TRBV5-1	many	NA	TRBJ1-1	CASSLQGSNTEAFF	TGCGCCAGCAGCTTACAGGGATCGAACACTGAAGCTTTCTTT
TRBV11-3	few	NA	TRBJ2-2	CASSLTITGELFF	TGTGCCAGCAGCTTAACCATCACCGGGGAGCTGTTTTTT
TRBV6-6	many	NA	TRBJ1-1	CASIASSYAEAFF	TGTGCCAGCATCGCCAGTTCCTACGCTGAAGCTTTCTTT
TRBV7-9	many	TRBD2	TRBJ2-2	CASSSASGRPKTGELFF	TGTGCCAGCAGCTCGGCTAGCGGGAGACCTAAGACCGGGGAGCTGTTTTTT
TRBV20-1	many	TRBD2	TRBJ2-3	CSAPSSGEITDTQYF	TGCAGTGCTCCCTCCAGCGGGGAAATCACAGATACGCAGTATTTT
TRBV7-2	few	NA	TRBJ2-5	CASSLGGRETQYF	TGTGCCAGCAGCTTAGGGGGACGGGAGACCCAGTACTTC
TRBV11-2	NA	TRBD1	TRBJ2-7	CASSLNPGTGSYGQYF	TGTGCCAGCAGCTTAAACCCGGGGACAGGGTCCTACGGGCAGTACTTC
TRBV5-1	few	NA	TRBJ2-1	CASSLASLNEQFF	TGCGCCAGCAGCTTGGCCAGTCTCAATGAGCAGTTCTTC
TRBV4-3	many	NA	TRBJ2-4	CASSLRGGASKNIQYF	TGCGCCAGCAGCCTTCGTGGGGGGGCTTCCAAAAACATTCAGTACTTC
TRBV3-1	NA	TRBD1	TRBJ1-6	CASSQQGGSPLHF	TGTGCCAGCAGCCAGCAGGGGGGTTCACCCCTCCACTTT
TRBV27	few	NA	TRBJ1-4	CASSFSGIDEKLFF	TGTGCCAGCAGTTTTTCGGGGATTGATGAAAAACTGTTTTTT
TRBV4-2	few	NA	TRBJ1-5	CASSQDLGTRNQPQHF	TGTGCCAGCAGCCAAGATTTAGGGACCCGCAATCAGCCCCAGCATTTT
TRBV14	NA	NA	TRBJ2-4	CASSHGGDIQYF	TGTGCCAGCAGCCACGGGGGTGACATTCAGTACTTC
TRBV2	many	NA	TRBJ2-5	CASVIQETQYF	TGTGCCAGCGTAATCCAAGAGACCCAGTACTTC
TRBV20-1	few	NA	TRBJ2-5	CSARTPAAQYF	TGCAGTGCTAGGACGCCTGCTGCCCAGTACTTC
TRBV29-1	NA	NA	TRBJ2-7	CSVRQQTYEQYF	TGCAGCGTCCGCCAGCAGACCTACGAGCAGTACTTC
TRBV9	many	TRBD2	TRBJ2-1	CASSVRRESYNEQFF	TGTGCCAGCAGCGTAAGGCGGGAGTCCTACAATGAGCAGTTCTTC
TRBV28	NA	TRBD2	TRBJ2-7	CASEESGVSYEQYF	TGTGCCAGTGAAGAGAGCGGGGTCTCCTACGAGCAGTACTTC
TRBV19	NA	NA	TRBJ2-3	CASSVSNRPPLEYF	TGTGCCAGTAGCGTTAGTAACAGACCCCCTTTGGAGTATTTT
TRBV7-3	many	NA	TRBJ2-5	CASSLGVTGQETQYF	TGTGCCAGCAGCTTGGGAGTTACGGGACAAGAGACCCAGTACTTC
TRBV28	NA	NA	TRBJ1-2	CASSFAGGYTF	TGTGCCAGCAGTTTCGCGGGTGGCTACACCTTC
TRBV7-9	NA	NA	TRBJ2-5	CASSLGGKDQETQYF	TGTGCCAGCAGCTTAGGGGGAAAGGACCAAGAGACCCAGTACTTC
TRBV2	few	TRBD2	TRBJ2-1	CASRPGLASYNEQFF	TGTGCCAGCAGACCGGGACTAGCCTCCTACAATGAGCAGTTCTTC
TRBV7-9	NA	NA	TRBJ1-1	CAGLPPETNTEAFF	TGTGCCGGACTTCCCCCGGAGACAAACACTGAAGCTTTCTTT
TRBV9	NA	NA	TRBJ2-2	CASSEMVNTGELFF	TGTGCCAGCAGCGAGATGGTTAACACCGGGGAGCTGTTTTTT
TRBV4-1	NA	NA	TRBJ1-4	CASSPSGVGEKLFF	TGCGCCAGCAGCCCCTCTGGGGTTGGCGAAAAACTGTTTTTT
TRBV5-1	many	NA	TRBJ2-3	CASSLARPTDTQYF	TGCGCCAGCAGCTTGGCCCGCCCCACAGATACGCAGTATTTT
TRBV29-1	many	TRBD1	TRBJ2-7	CSARGGTGNTYEQYF	TGCAGCGCCAGAGGCGGGACAGGCAATACGTACGAGCAGTACTTC
TRBV11-2	many	NA	TRBJ2-3	CASSLGDWIFTDTQYF	TGTGCCAGCAGCTTAGGGGACTGGATCTTCACAGATACGCAGTATTTT
TRBV29-1	many	NA	TRBJ2-7	CSVVASGPRYEQYF	TGCAGCGTTGTAGCAAGCGGACCCAGGTACGAGCAGTACTTC
TRBV4-1	NA	NA	TRBJ2-1	CASSPFGDEQFF	TGCGCCAGCAGCCCGTTCGGGGATGAGCAGTTCTTC
TRBV5-8	few	TRBD2	TRBJ2-1	CASSPAAGDLTNEQFF	TGTGCCAGCAGCCCCGCAGCGGGAGACCTCACCAATGAGCAGTTCTTC
TRBV11-2	NA	TRBD2	TRBJ2-1	CASKKSFSGRRNEQFF	TGTGCCAGCAAAAAATCCTTTAGCGGGAGAAGGAATGAGCAGTTCTTC
TRBV29-1	NA	NA	TRBJ1-1	CSVKRTEAFF	TGCAGCGTGAAGCGGACTGAAGCTTTCTTT
TRBV9	many	NA	TRBJ2-2	CASSVDLTGELFF	TGTGCCAGCAGCGTAGACCTCACCGGGGAGCTGTTTTTT
TRBV30	NA	NA	TRBJ1-6	CAWSVLRHSPLHF	TGTGCCTGGAGTGTACTAAGGCATTCACCCCTCCACTTT
TRBV9	large	TRBD2	TRBJ2-4	CASSVGLASGGDIQYF	TGTGCCAGCAGCGTAGGATTGGCTAGCGGGGGAGACATTCAGTACTTC
TRBV20-1	many	NA	TRBJ2-7	CSARFGPGEQYF	TGCAGTGCTAGATTCGGGCCGGGGGAGCAGTACTTC
TRBV24-1	few	TRBD1	TRBJ2-1	CATSDQDRGERGYNEQFF	TGTGCCACCAGTGACCAGGACAGGGGGGAAAGAGGTTACAATGAGCAGTTCTTC
TRBV2	many	TRBD1	TRBJ2-7	CASSTGTGGFEQYF	TGTGCCAGCAGTACCGGGACAGGGGGCTTCGAGCAGTACTTC
TRBV5-5	many	TRBD2	TRBJ2-1	CASSSGLAGLVNEQFF	TGTGCCAGCAGCTCTGGACTAGCGGGGTTAGTAAATGAGCAGTTCTTC
TRBV28	many	NA	TRBJ2-2	CASSFGPYDGELFF	TGTGCCAGCAGTTTTGGGCCTTACGACGGGGAGCTGTTTTTT
TRBV7-2	many	TRBD1	TRBJ2-3	CASSKQGVAQYF	TGTGCCAGCAGCAAACAGGGGGTCGCGCAGTATTTT
TRBV7-2	once	TRBD2	TRBJ2-3	CASSFQPGLAASTDTQYF	TGTGCCAGCAGCTTTCAACCGGGACTAGCGGCGTCCACAGATACGCAGTATTTT